The 13 T cell receptor beta chains in this list originate from one sample, sequenced in a study of blood T cell repertoires in COVID-19. The data were produced by immunoSEQ multiplex PCR, yet TCRdb's version contains in-frame clones alone and is incomplete. The sample records 40,000 to 45,000 clones, 89% being singletons. Specimen: peripheral blood. All receptors come from a man aged 50-60 years with active COVID-19.

The V and J genes are TRBV6-2 or TRBV6-3 and TRBJ2-7, with TRBD1 identical over 9 bases. The junction had 13 bases not matched to a gene; V was cut back by 6 bases and J by 4 bases. From germline, CDR1 is MNHEY and CDR2 SVGEGT. This CDR3 comprises 16 residues. The DNA for the CDR3 is TGTGCCAGCAGCAAGGACAGGGGTAAGGCCTCATACGAGCAGTACTTC. It translates to CASSKDRGKASYEQYF.

The V call is TRBV9, the J call TRBJ2-3; TRBD2 might be the D (6 bases). The V end lost 0 bases, the J end lost 4 bases, and 9 bases lay between the germline ends. There are 14 residues in the CDR3. CDR1 and CDR2 from the germline V gene are SGDLS and YYNGEE. The CDR3 loop reads CASSVAGDADTQYF. In DNA form, the CDR3 reads TGTGCCAGCAGCGTAGCGGGAGACGCAGATACGCAGTATTTT.

The gene calls are TRBV7-9 and TRBJ1-1; TRBD1 is a possible D gene (5 bases). CDR1 SEHNR and CDR2 FQNEAQ come from the germline V gene (reference sequence). The V end was cut by 1 base, the J end by 0 bases, with 12 bases between. The CDR3 has 16 amino acids. CDR3 nucleotide sequence: TGTGCCAGCAGCTTAGTTTACGGGGGAGTGAACACTGAAGCTTTCTTT. It codes for CASSLVYGGVNTEAFF.

This clone was detected a few times. The same CDR3 also results from other DNA sequences found in this sample. Here the CDR3 reads CATSAYNEQFF. The CDR3 DNA is TGTGCCACCAGCGCGTACAATGAGCAGTTCTTC. This chain uses TRBV24-1 with TRBJ2-1; no clear D. Deletions cut 7 bases from V and 4 bases from J, with 4 bases between. CDR1 is KGHDR, CDR2 SFDVKD, per germline. The CDR3 extends over 11 amino acids.

V is TRBV6-5 and J is TRBJ1-2, with TRBD1 matching over 7 bases. CDR3 length: 14 residues. The germline CDR1 and CDR2 sequences are MNHEY and SVGAGI. Losses at the gene ends were 0 bases for V and 7 bases for J; bases not matched to a gene: 5. The CDR3 region has the DNA TGTGCCAGCAGTTACTCGAAAGGGGGCGCTGGCTACACCTTC. This gives the protein CASSYSKGGAGYTF.

The chain carries TRBV7-2 and TRBJ2-1, with 8 nucleotides matching TRBD2. The ends lost 6 bases at V and 9 bases at J; junction bases unmatched: 10. The CDR3 sequence is 14 residues long. Germline CDR1 and CDR2: SGHTA and FQGNSA. The CDR3 nucleotides read TGTGCCAGCAGTGGTGGGACTAGTGCAATTGAGCAGTTCTTC. Its protein is CASSGGTSAIEQFF.

This sequence joins TRBV19 and TRBJ2-7; TRBD2 matches 7 bases. J was trimmed by 3 bases and V by 4 bases; bases with no gene match: 3. Per germline, CDR1 LNHDA and CDR2 SQIVND (reference sequence). This CDR3 contains 13 residues. The CDR3 coding sequence is TGTGCCAGTAGTACGGGAGGCTTCTACGAGCAGTACTTC. This encodes CASSTGGFYEQYF. The whole variable domain, filled in from reference TRBV19 and TRBJ2-7, reads DGGITQSPKYLFRKEGQNVTLSCEQNLNHDAMYWYRQDPGQGLRLIYYSQIVNDFQKGDIAEGYSVSREKKESFPLTVTSAQKNPTAFYLCASSTGGFYEQYFGPGTRLTVT.

V and J are TRBV6-5 and TRBJ2-5; D is uncertain. Trimming shortened V by 0 bases and J by 3 bases, and 5 bases separated the two germline ends. The CDR3 consists of 13 residues. The germline CDR1 and CDR2 sequences are MNHEY and SVGAGI. Here the CDR3 reads CASSYSGEETQYF. The CDR3 DNA reads as TGTGCCAGCAGTTACTCAGGAGAAGAGACCCAGTACTTC.

This chain links TRBV18 with TRBJ2-2; D unresolved. Trimming left V 3 bases short and J 4 bases short, with 15 bases between. This CDR3 is 16 amino acids long. Germline CDR1 KGHSH, CDR2 LQKENI. The CDR3 reads CASSPLGSMVTGELFF. The CDR3 region has the DNA TGTGCCAGCTCACCCTTGGGTAGCATGGTCACCGGGGAGCTGTTTTTT.

V usage is TRBV18 and J usage is TRBJ2-7, with 7 bases matching TRBD1. The CDR3 sequence is 14 residues long. J gave up 2 bases and V 3 bases, and 4 bases lay outside the gene matches. CDR1 is KGHSH, CDR2 LQKENI, per germline. CDR3 protein: CASSPRDRAYEQYF. Here the CDR3 DNA reads TGTGCCAGCTCACCTAGGGACAGAGCCTACGAGCAGTACTTC.

The V and J genes are TRBV4-1 and TRBJ2-7, with 8 bases lining up with TRBD2. Unmatched junction bases numbered 3, after V lost 8 bases and J lost 6 bases. The CDR3 contains 11 residues. Germline-derived CDR1 and CDR2 are MGHRA and YSYEKL. In DNA, the CDR3 is TGCGCCAGCGAGGGACTAGGCGAGCAGTACTTC. Its protein is CASEGLGEQYF.

V gene TRBV3-1 (or the pseudogene TRBV3-2) combines with J gene TRBJ2-1; D is unclear. V lost 4 bases, J lost 7 bases, and 5 bases lay in between. The CDR3 runs 11 residues. Looked up from germline, CDR1 is LGHDT and CDR2 is YNNKEL (reference sequence). CDR3 sequence (DNA): TGTGCCAGCAGCCTTACAAATGAGCAGTTCTTC. Its translation: CASSLTNEQFF.

This chain joins TRBV27 and TRBJ2-1; D might be TRBD1 (5 bases). CDR3 size: 14 residues. Looked up from germline, CDR1 is MNHEY and CDR2 is SMNVEV (reference sequence). V was shortened by 9 bases and J by 0 bases, with 12 bases between the two germline ends. In nucleotides, the CDR3 is TGTGCCAGTTACCCCCAGGGCTCCTACAATGAGCAGTTCTTC. Translation gives CASYPQGSYNEQFF.